A selection of T cell receptor beta chains follows, all from one sample in a study of shared clonotypes between healthy human individuals. Profiling relied on immunoSEQ multiplex PCR, and the TCRdb table lists in-frame clones only, not all of them. The top ten hold under 0.8% of the sample, which has 950,000 to 1,100,000 clones, around three quarters seen once. Sequenced material: memory CD4+ T cells from PBMCs. The receptors here all came from a man aged 18 to 29 in good health. Some clones in this sample may be carry-over from other donors' samples. CDR3s include the opening cysteine and the closing phenylalanine or tryptophan. A D gene is named only where the DNA matches it firmly. Where a row states a size, it is once, few, many or the class of an expanded clone; other rows omit it.

TRBJ1-2 TRBD1 TRBV6-5 NA CASSPRTGLDGYTF TGTGCCAGCAGCCCACGGACAGGGTTGGATGGCTACACCTTC
TRBJ2-1 TRBD1 TRBV7-2 NA CASSSTGTVHEQFF TGTGCCAGCAGCTCAACGGGGACAGTCCATGAGCAGTTCTTC
TRBJ2-1 TRBD2 TRBV19 NA CASSIGGRANEQFF TGTGCCAGTAGTATCGGTGGGAGGGCCAATGAGCAGTTCTTC
TRBJ2-7 TRBD2 TRBV18 NA CASSPPSSGEQYF TGTGCCAGCTCACCACCCTCTAGCGGCGAGCAGTACTTC
TRBJ1-2 NA TRBV2 NA CASSRTDYGYTF TGTGCCAGCAGTCGGACAGACTATGGCTACACCTTC
TRBJ1-2 NA TRBV6-6 once CASSEQGGYGYTF TGTGCCAGCAGCGAACAGGGAGGCTATGGCTACACCTTC
TRBJ2-1 NA TRBV5-1 NA CASSSTGYRFNEQFF TGCGCCAGCAGCTCTACAGGGTATAGGTTTAATGAGCAGTTCTTC
TRBJ1-5 NA TRBV7-2 NA CASMAGGNQPQHF TGTGCCAGCATGGCGGGTGGCAATCAGCCCCAGCATTTT
TRBJ2-5 TRBD2 TRBV10-3 few CAISKGLAGGTETQYF TGTGCCATCAGTAAGGGACTAGCGGGAGGCACAGAGACCCAGTACTTC
TRBJ2-1 TRBD2 TRBV5-1 NA CASNRLAGSNEQFF TGCGCCAGCAACAGACTAGCGGGAAGCAATGAGCAGTTCTTC
TRBJ2-1 TRBD1 TRBV6-5 many CASSTTGQGGNEQFF TGTGCCAGCAGTACCACGGGACAGGGAGGCAATGAGCAGTTCTTC
TRBJ1-1 NA TRBV10-3 NA CAISERQTYTEAFF TGTGCCATCAGTGAAAGGCAGACTTACACTGAAGCTTTCTTT
TRBJ2-1 NA TRBV6-1 NA CASSALGQRPYNEQFF TGTGCCAGCAGTGCCCTTGGGCAGCGGCCCTACAATGAGCAGTTCTTC
TRBJ2-1 NA TRBV2 NA CASSEYLNEQFF TGTGCCAGCAGTGAGTACCTCAATGAGCAGTTCTTC
TRBJ2-1 TRBD2 TRBV5-4 NA CASSLDGTTYNEQFF TGTGCCAGCAGCTTGGACGGGACTACCTACAATGAGCAGTTCTTC
TRBJ2-7 NA TRBV18 NA CASSPLAGPSSYEQYF TGTGCCAGCTCACCTCTGGCGGGGCCCAGCTCCTACGAGCAGTACTTC
TRBJ2-1 NA TRBV20-1 few CSARVYNEQFF TGCAGTGCTAGAGTATACAATGAGCAGTTCTTC
TRBJ2-6 NA TRBV18 NA CASSPLGMGDSGANVLTF TGTGCCAGCTCACCACTTGGGATGGGAGACTCTGGGGCCAACGTCCTGACTTTC
TRBJ2-7 TRBD1 TRBV28 NA CASSPGDRGYEQYF TGTGCCAGCAGTCCTGGGGACAGGGGCTACGAGCAGTACTTC
TRBJ1-4 TRBD1 TRBV28 NA CASSPRTGLNEKLFF TGTGCCAGCAGTCCTAGGACAGGCCTTAATGAAAAACTGTTTTTT
TRBJ1-1 NA TRBV4-3 once CASSQARDTSNTEAFF TGCGCCAGCAGCCAAGCCCGGGACACATCGAACACTGAAGCTTTCTTT
TRBJ1-4 TRBD1 TRBV28 NA CASSLWTGGRANEKLFF TGTGCCAGCAGTTTATGGACAGGGGGCCGGGCTAATGAAAAACTGTTTTTT
TRBJ2-1 NA TRBV25-1 NA CASSDGNRVEQFF TGTGCCAGCAGTGACGGAAACAGGGTCGAGCAGTTCTTC
TRBJ2-5 NA TRBV19 NA CASRPGGKYQETQYF TGTGCCAGTCGGCCGGGCGGAAAATACCAAGAGACCCAGTACTTC
TRBJ1-5 TRBD1 TRBV5-4 once CASSLWTGGEQPQHF TGTGCCAGCAGCCTTTGGACAGGGGGCGAGCAGCCCCAGCATTTT
TRBJ1-5 NA TRBV2 once CASSLGHADPQPQHF TGTGCCAGCAGTCTGGGACACGCAGACCCTCAGCCCCAGCATTTT
TRBJ2-5 TRBD2 TRBV11-2 NA CASSFGRGGETQYF TGTGCCAGCAGCTTCGGCCGGGGGGGGGAGACCCAGTACTTC
TRBJ2-7 NA TRBV9 NA CASSVDPSSYEQYF TGTGCCAGCAGCGTAGATCCGAGCTCCTACGAGCAGTACTTC
TRBJ2-6 NA TRBV9 NA CASSAISGANVLTF TGTGCCAGCAGCGCAATCTCTGGGGCCAACGTCCTGACTTTC